This TCR beta chain emerged from a study of blood T cells in healthy people across ages. In the study overall: About one barcoded TCR beta cDNA was captured per two T cells.

The authors ran a second PCR of about 7 to 11 cycles using a sample-barcoded 5' primer and a J-beta primer mix. Sequencing recovered at least 2.5 million CDR3-containing paired-end reads from each sample. TCRdb itself ran the 5' RACE reads through MiXCR, one entry per CDR3 protein. The sample includes under 2 million distinct CDR3 sequences, roughly 32% of them seen just once. CDR1 MNHEY and CDR2 SMNVEV come from the germline V gene (reference sequence). Trimming removed 8 bases at V and 4 bases at J, with 18 bases between. There are 15 residues in the CDR3. The authors drew 8 to 10 milliliters of peripheral blood from each donor. There were at least 5.5 micrograms of total RNA extracted from every sample.

The chain couples TRBV27 to TRBJ2-1; maybe TRBD1 (7 bases). The sequence was collected from a woman aged 25 to 39 in good health. What was sequenced was blood. CDR3 sequence (DNA): TGTGCCAGCCGATCAGGGCAGGGGGGATACAATGAGCAGTTCTTC. Protein: CASRSGQGGYNEQFF.